This is a list of T cell receptor beta chains from one sample in a study of CD8 T cells in ankylosing spondylitis. From the 5' RACE reads, TCRdb called clonotypes with MiXCR, one entry per CDR3 protein. The sample contains about 800,000 distinct CDR3 sequences, over 9.5% of which appear only once. Sequenced input: blood, either unsorted or a sorted T cell fraction (not recorded which). The source is a male donor with ankylosing spondylitis. Both conserved end residues are part of each CDR3. D genes are given only for firm matches. The size field is filled for only some rows; it gives once, few, many or a size class.

abundance: many
d_gene: .
j_gene: TRBJ1-4
v_gene: TRBV6-5
CDR3nt: TGTGCCAGCAGTTCGCCGGGACTTAATGAAAAACTGTTTTTT
CDR3aa: CASSSPGLNEKLFF

abundance: few
d_gene: .
j_gene: TRBJ2-4
v_gene: TRBV5-8
CDR3nt: TGTGCCAGCCGGACGGGCGGAAACATTCAGTACTTC
CDR3aa: CASRTGGNIQYF

abundance: few
d_gene: TRBD2
j_gene: TRBJ2-3
v_gene: TRBV20-1
CDR3nt: TGCAGTGCTAGATTTCCCGGGGGGGCCACAGATACGCAGTATTTT
CDR3aa: CSARFPGGATDTQYF

abundance: few
d_gene: .
j_gene: TRBJ2-7
v_gene: TRBV15
CDR3nt: TGTGCCACCAGCAGAGCTCTGGCCCTGGGACTCTACGAGCAGTACTTC
CDR3aa: CATSRALALGLYEQYF

abundance: .
d_gene: TRBD2
j_gene: TRBJ2-7
v_gene: TRBV6-2/TRBV6-3
CDR3nt: TGTGCCACCCGGCCCGTAGCGGGGAGCTACGAGCAGTACTTC
CDR3aa: CATRPVAGSYEQYF

abundance: .
d_gene: TRBD1
j_gene: TRBJ2-7
v_gene: TRBV28
CDR3nt: TGTGCCAGCAGCCCCGGGGACAGGGACTCCTACGAGCAGTACTTC
CDR3aa: CASSPGDRDSYEQYF

abundance: .
d_gene: .
j_gene: TRBJ2-4
v_gene: TRBV10-3
CDR3nt: TGTGCCATCAGTGGTGACCAAGCCAAAAACATTCAGTACTTC
CDR3aa: CAISGDQAKNIQYF

abundance: few
d_gene: TRBD1
j_gene: TRBJ1-5
v_gene: TRBV7-2
CDR3nt: TGTGCCAGCAGCTTAGTCGGGACAGGGTACAATCAGCCCCAGCATTTT
CDR3aa: CASSLVGTGYNQPQHF

abundance: many
d_gene: .
j_gene: TRBJ1-2
v_gene: TRBV20-1
CDR3nt: TGCAGTGCAAAGGACAGCTCCTATGGCTACACCTTC
CDR3aa: CSAKDSSYGYTF

abundance: .
d_gene: .
j_gene: TRBJ2-7
v_gene: TRBV6-2/TRBV6-3
CDR3nt: TGTGCCAGCAGTTACCTCGCCCCCTACGAGCAGTACTTC
CDR3aa: CASSYLAPYEQYF

abundance: .
d_gene: TRBD1
j_gene: TRBJ1-1
v_gene: TRBV7-2
CDR3nt: TGTGCCAGCAGTTCCCGGGACAGGGGTTTCCACACTGAAGCTTTCTTT
CDR3aa: CASSSRDRGFHTEAFF

abundance: .
d_gene: TRBD2
j_gene: TRBJ2-3
v_gene: TRBV7-3
CDR3nt: TGTGCCAGCAGTCCCCGCCTAGCGGGACCCAATACTCAGTATTTT
CDR3aa: CASSPRLAGPNTQYF

abundance: many
d_gene: TRBD1
j_gene: TRBJ1-4
v_gene: TRBV10-3
CDR3nt: TGTGCCATCAGTGAGTCTCGTGGGACAGGGGATGAAAAACTGTTTTTT
CDR3aa: CAISESRGTGDEKLFF

abundance: many
d_gene: .
j_gene: TRBJ2-1
v_gene: TRBV12-3/TRBV12-4
CDR3nt: TGTGCCAGCAGTTTGTATGAGAACAATGAGCAGTTCTTC
CDR3aa: CASSLYENNEQFF

abundance: .
d_gene: TRBD2
j_gene: TRBJ2-1
v_gene: TRBV4-2
CDR3nt: TGTGCCAGCAGCCAAGATTGGGTAGCGGGGGCCCGGGGGAATGAGCAGTTCTTC
CDR3aa: CASSQDWVAGARGNEQFF

abundance: .
d_gene: TRBD2
j_gene: TRBJ2-1
v_gene: TRBV20-1
CDR3nt: TGCAGTGCCCCGACTAGCGGGAAGAACAATGAGCAGTTCTTC
CDR3aa: CSAPTSGKNNEQFF

abundance: many
d_gene: .
j_gene: TRBJ2-5
v_gene: TRBV6-1
CDR3nt: TGTGCCAGCAGGGCTAGTCCGTCTCAAGAGACCCAGTACTTC
CDR3aa: CASRASPSQETQYF

abundance: few
d_gene: .
j_gene: TRBJ2-5
v_gene: TRBV7-2
CDR3nt: TGTGCCAGCAGCTCGCAGACAGGCCTCCTCGACGAGACCCAGTACTTC
CDR3aa: CASSSQTGLLDETQYF

abundance: many
d_gene: TRBD2
j_gene: TRBJ2-5
v_gene: TRBV12-3/TRBV12-4
CDR3nt: TGTGCCAGCAGTTTAGGGGGCGGGAGCGGTGAGACCCAGTACTTC
CDR3aa: CASSLGGGSGETQYF

abundance: many
d_gene: .
j_gene: TRBJ1-2
v_gene: TRBV5-5
CDR3nt: TGTGCCAGCAGCTTGGTCCCGCGAGGGGACTATGGCTACACCTTC
CDR3aa: CASSLVPRGDYGYTF

abundance: .
d_gene: .
j_gene: TRBJ1-1
v_gene: TRBV5-1
CDR3nt: TGCGCCAGCAGCGAACAGGATAACACTGAAGCTTTCTTT
CDR3aa: CASSEQDNTEAFF

abundance: .
d_gene: TRBD2
j_gene: TRBJ2-3
v_gene: TRBV11-3
CDR3nt: TGTGCCAGCAGCTTAGGGCAGACTAGCGGGGAAACAGATACGCAGTATTTT
CDR3aa: CASSLGQTSGETDTQYF

abundance: .
d_gene: TRBD1
j_gene: TRBJ2-7
v_gene: TRBV18
CDR3nt: TGTGCCAGCTCACCGGACAGGGAGCAGTACTTC
CDR3aa: CASSPDREQYF

abundance: few
d_gene: .
j_gene: TRBJ2-2
v_gene: TRBV9
CDR3nt: TGTGCCAGCAGCGTAGAGGGGCAGGGGCAACGCACCGGGGAGCTGTTTTTT
CDR3aa: CASSVEGQGQRTGELFF

abundance: .
d_gene: .
j_gene: TRBJ2-3
v_gene: TRBV7-2
CDR3nt: TGTGCCAGCAGCTTAGGTTTAGCGACTCCCTGGCAGTATTTT
CDR3aa: CASSLGLATPWQYF

abundance: .
d_gene: TRBD1
j_gene: TRBJ2-6
v_gene: TRBV20-1
CDR3nt: TGCAGTGCTTCGGACAGGTTGAGCTCTGGGGCCAACGTCCTGACTTTC
CDR3aa: CSASDRLSSGANVLTF

abundance: few
d_gene: .
j_gene: TRBJ2-1
v_gene: TRBV20-1
CDR3nt: TGCAGTGCTACCCCCCACAATGAGCAGTTCTTC
CDR3aa: CSATPHNEQFF

abundance: .
d_gene: .
j_gene: TRBJ1-1
v_gene: TRBV10-3
CDR3nt: TGTGCCATCAGTTCCCAGGGGAACACTGAAGCTTTCTTT
CDR3aa: CAISSQGNTEAFF

abundance: few
d_gene: .
j_gene: TRBJ2-7
v_gene: TRBV4-3
CDR3nt: TGCGCCAGCAGCCAAAGTCAGGGACCCTACGAGCAGTACTTC
CDR3aa: CASSQSQGPYEQYF

abundance: few
d_gene: TRBD1
j_gene: TRBJ1-6
v_gene: TRBV18
CDR3nt: TGTGCCAGCTCAGCGACAGGGGCCCGGGATTCACCCCTCCACTTT
CDR3aa: CASSATGARDSPLHF

abundance: .
d_gene: .
j_gene: TRBJ2-2
v_gene: TRBV28
CDR3nt: TGTGCCAGCAGTTTACGCCGCGCCCTGGGGGACACCGGGGAGCTGTTTTTT
CDR3aa: CASSLRRALGDTGELFF

abundance: few
d_gene: .
j_gene: TRBJ1-4
v_gene: TRBV20-1
CDR3nt: TGCAGTGCTAGCAACAGCGGCTATAATGAAAAACTGTTTTTT
CDR3aa: CSASNSGYNEKLFF

abundance: few
d_gene: .
j_gene: TRBJ2-3
v_gene: TRBV9
CDR3nt: TGTGCCAGCAGCGTTGCCAGCGGAACAGATACGCAGTATTTT
CDR3aa: CASSVASGTDTQYF

abundance: few
d_gene: TRBD1
j_gene: TRBJ2-1
v_gene: TRBV4-1
CDR3nt: TGCGCCAGCAGCCAAGATCTCCAGGGGGCTTGGAATGAGCAGTTCTTC
CDR3aa: CASSQDLQGAWNEQFF

abundance: few
d_gene: .
j_gene: TRBJ1-1
v_gene: TRBV19
CDR3nt: TGTGCCAGTAGTATTGGGGGCGCGGACACTGAAGCTTTCTTT
CDR3aa: CASSIGGADTEAFF

abundance: .
d_gene: TRBD1
j_gene: TRBJ2-5
v_gene: TRBV28
CDR3nt: TGTGCCAGCAGCCGAGACAGGGTAGGACAGACCCTGTACTTC
CDR3aa: CASSRDRVGQTLYF

abundance: few
d_gene: .
j_gene: TRBJ1-5
v_gene: TRBV5-6
CDR3nt: TGTGCCAGCAGCTTGGGTAGGGGATTTCAGCCCCAGCATTTT
CDR3aa: CASSLGRGFQPQHF

abundance: many
d_gene: .
j_gene: TRBJ2-7
v_gene: TRBV7-9
CDR3nt: TGTGCCAGCAGCTTAGCATCAGGCGGTCCCTACGAGCAGTACTTC
CDR3aa: CASSLASGGPYEQYF

abundance: few
d_gene: TRBD1
j_gene: TRBJ2-3
v_gene: TRBV12-3/TRBV12-4
CDR3nt: TGTGCCAGCAGCCAAGGACAGGGCCTGTCCCCAGATACGCAGTATTTT
CDR3aa: CASSQGQGLSPDTQYF

abundance: .
d_gene: .
j_gene: TRBJ1-1
v_gene: TRBV20-1
CDR3nt: TGCAGTGCTAGAAAGAAACAGTCGGCGGGCGCTTTCTTT
CDR3aa: CSARKKQSAGAFF